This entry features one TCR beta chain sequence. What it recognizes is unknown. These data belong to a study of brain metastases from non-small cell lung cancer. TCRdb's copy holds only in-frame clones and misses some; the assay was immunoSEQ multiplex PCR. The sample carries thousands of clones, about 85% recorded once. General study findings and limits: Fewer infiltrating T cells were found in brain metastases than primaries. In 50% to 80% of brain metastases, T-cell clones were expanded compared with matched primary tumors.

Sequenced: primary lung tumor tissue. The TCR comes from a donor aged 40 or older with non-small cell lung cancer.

The CDR3, as DNA: TGCGCCAGCAGCTTGGAGACTCTTCTCGGCGAGCAGTACTTC. It encodes CASSLETLLGEQYF. This chain links TRBV5-1 with TRBJ2-7; D unclear. The V and J ends lost 0 bases and 6 bases respectively, with 13 bases between them. Germline V gene sequence: CDR1 SGHRS, CDR2 YFSETQ. The CDR3 is made up of 14 amino acids.